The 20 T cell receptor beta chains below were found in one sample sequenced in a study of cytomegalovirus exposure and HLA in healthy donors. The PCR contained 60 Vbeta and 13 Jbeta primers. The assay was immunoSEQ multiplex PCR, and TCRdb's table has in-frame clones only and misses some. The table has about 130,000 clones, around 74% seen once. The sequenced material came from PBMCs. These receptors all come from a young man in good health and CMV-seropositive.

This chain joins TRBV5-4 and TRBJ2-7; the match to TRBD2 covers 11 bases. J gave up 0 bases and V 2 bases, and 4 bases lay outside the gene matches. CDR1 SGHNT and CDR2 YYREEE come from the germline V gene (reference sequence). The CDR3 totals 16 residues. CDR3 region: CASSLPGLAASYEQYF. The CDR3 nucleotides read TGTGCCAGCAGCTTACCGGGACTAGCGGCCTCCTACGAGCAGTACTTC.

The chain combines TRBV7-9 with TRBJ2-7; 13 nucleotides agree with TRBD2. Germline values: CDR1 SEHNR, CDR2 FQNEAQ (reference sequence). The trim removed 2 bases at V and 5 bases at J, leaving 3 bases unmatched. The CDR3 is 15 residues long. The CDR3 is CASSLTGTSGDEQYF. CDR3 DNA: TGTGCCAGCAGCTTAACCGGGACTAGCGGGGACGAGCAGTACTTC.

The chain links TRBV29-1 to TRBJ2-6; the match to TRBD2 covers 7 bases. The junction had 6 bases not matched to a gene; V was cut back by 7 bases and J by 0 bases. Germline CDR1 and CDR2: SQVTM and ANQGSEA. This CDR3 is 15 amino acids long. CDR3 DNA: TGCAGCGCTCGGGGGGTCCCCTCTGGGGCCAACGTCCTGACTTTC. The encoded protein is CSARGVPSGANVLTF.

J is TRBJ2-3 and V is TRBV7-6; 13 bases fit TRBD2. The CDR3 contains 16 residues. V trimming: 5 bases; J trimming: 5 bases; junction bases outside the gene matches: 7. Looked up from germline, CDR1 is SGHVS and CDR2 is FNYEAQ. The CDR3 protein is CASSPGTSGVGDTQYF. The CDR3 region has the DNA TGTGCCAGCAGCCCGGGGACTAGCGGGGTGGGAGATACGCAGTATTTT.

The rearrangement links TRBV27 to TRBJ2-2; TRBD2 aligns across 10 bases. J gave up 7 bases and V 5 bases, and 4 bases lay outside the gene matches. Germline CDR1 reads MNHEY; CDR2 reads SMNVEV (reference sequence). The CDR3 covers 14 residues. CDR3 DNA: TGTGCCAGCAGTACTAGCGGGACGATCGGGGAGCTGTTTTTT. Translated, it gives CASSTSGTIGELFF.

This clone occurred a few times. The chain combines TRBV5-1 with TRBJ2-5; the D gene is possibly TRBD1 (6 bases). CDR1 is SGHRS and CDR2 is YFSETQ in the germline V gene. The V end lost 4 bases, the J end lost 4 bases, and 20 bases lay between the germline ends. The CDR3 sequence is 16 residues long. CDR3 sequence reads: CASSRNRVDGLETQYF. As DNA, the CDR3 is TGCGCCAGCAGCAGAAACAGGGTGGACGGGTTAGAGACCCAGTACTTC.

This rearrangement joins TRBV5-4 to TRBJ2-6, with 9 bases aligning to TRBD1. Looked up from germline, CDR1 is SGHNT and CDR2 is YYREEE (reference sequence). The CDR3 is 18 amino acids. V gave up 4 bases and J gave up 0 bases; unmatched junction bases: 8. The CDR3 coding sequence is TGTGCCAGCAGCGTACAGGGGGCCCTATTCTCTGGGGCCAACGTCCTGACTTTC. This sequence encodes CASSVQGALFSGANVLTF.

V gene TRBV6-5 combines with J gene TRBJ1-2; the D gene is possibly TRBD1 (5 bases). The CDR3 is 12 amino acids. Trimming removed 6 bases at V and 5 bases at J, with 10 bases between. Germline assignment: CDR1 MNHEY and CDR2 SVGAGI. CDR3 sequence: CASSEGAYGYTF. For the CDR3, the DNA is TGTGCCAGCAGCGAAGGGGCGTATGGCTACACCTTC.

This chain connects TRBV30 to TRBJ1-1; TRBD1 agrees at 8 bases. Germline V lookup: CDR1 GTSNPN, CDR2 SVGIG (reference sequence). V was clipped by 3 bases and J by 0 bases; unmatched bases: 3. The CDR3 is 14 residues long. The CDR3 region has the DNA TGTGCCTGGAGACGCAGGGGGCTGAACACTGAAGCTTTCTTT. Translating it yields CAWRRRGLNTEAFF.

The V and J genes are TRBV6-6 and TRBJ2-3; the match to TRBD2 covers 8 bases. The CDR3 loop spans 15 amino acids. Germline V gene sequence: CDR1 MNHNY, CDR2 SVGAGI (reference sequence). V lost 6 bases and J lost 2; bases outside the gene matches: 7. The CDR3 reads CASSSLAADTDTQYF. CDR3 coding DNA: TGTGCCAGCAGCTCACTAGCGGCCGACACAGATACGCAGTATTTT.

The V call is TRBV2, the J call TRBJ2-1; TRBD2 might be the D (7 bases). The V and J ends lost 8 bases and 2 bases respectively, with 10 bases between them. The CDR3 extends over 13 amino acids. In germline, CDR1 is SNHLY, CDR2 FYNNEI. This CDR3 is CASGRDTYNEQFF. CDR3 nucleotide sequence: TGTGCCAGCGGGAGGGACACCTACAATGAGCAGTTCTTC. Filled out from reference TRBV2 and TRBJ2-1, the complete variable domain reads EPEVTQTPSHQVTQMGQEVILRCVPISNHLYFYWYRQILGQKVEFLVSFYNNEISEKSEIFDDQFSVERPDGSNFTLKIRSTKLEDSAMYFCASGRDTYNEQFFGPGTRLTVL.

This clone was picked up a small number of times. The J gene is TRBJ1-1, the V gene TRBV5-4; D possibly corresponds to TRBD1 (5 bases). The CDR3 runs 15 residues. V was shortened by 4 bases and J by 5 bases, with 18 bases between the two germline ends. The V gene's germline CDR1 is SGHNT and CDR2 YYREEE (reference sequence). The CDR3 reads CASSRGSQGSTEAFF. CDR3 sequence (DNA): TGTGCCAGCAGCAGGGGTTCTCAGGGATCGACTGAAGCTTTCTTT. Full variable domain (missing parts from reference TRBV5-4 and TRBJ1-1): ETGVTQSPTHLIKTRGQQVTLRCSSQSGHNTVSWYQQALGQGPQFIFQYYREEENGRGNFPPRFSGLQFPNYSSELNVNALELDDSALYLCASSRGSQGSTEAFFGQGTRLTVV.

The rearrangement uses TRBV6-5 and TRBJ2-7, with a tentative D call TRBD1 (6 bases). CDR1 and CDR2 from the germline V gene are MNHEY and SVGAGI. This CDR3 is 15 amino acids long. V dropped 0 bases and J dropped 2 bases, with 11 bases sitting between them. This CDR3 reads CASSYSWGQPYEQYF. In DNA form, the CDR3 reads TGTGCCAGCAGTTACTCGTGGGGGCAGCCCTACGAGCAGTACTTC.

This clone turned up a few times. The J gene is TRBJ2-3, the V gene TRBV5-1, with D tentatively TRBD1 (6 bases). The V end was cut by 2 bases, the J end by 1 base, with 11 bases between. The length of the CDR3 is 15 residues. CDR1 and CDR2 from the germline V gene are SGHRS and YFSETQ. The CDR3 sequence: CASSLGGVRTDTQYF. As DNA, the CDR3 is TGCGCCAGCAGCTTAGGGGGAGTACGCACAGATACGCAGTATTTT.

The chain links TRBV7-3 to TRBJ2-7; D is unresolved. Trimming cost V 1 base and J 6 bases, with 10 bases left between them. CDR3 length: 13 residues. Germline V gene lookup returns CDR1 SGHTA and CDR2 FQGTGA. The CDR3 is CASSLISRSEQYF. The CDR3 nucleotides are TGTGCCAGCAGCTTAATTTCCCGTTCCGAGCAGTACTTC.

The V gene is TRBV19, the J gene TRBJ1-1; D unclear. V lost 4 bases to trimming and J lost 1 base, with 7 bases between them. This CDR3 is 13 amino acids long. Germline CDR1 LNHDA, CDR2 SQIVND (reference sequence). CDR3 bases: TGTGCCAGTAGTACCAACAAGAACACTGAAGCTTTCTTT. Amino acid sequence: CASSTNKNTEAFF.

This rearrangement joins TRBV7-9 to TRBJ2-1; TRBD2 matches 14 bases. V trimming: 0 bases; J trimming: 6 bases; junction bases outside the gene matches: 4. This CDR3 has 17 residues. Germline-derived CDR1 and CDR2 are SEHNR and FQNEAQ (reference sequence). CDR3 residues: CASSLAVGLAGGNEQFF. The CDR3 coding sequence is TGTGCCAGCAGCTTAGCCGTTGGACTAGCGGGAGGCAATGAGCAGTTCTTC.

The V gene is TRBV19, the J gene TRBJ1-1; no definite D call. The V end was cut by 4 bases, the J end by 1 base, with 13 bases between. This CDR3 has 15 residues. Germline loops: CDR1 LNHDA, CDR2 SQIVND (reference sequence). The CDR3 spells CASSTLGLKNTEAFF. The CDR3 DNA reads TGTGCCAGTAGTACCCTCGGACTGAAGAACACTGAAGCTTTCTTT.

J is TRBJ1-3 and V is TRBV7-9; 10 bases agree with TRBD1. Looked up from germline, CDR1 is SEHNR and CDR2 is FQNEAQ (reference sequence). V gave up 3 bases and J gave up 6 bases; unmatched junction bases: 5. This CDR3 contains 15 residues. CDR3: CASSFKTGGENTIYF. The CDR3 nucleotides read TGTGCCAGCAGCTTCAAGACAGGGGGCGAAAACACCATATATTTT.

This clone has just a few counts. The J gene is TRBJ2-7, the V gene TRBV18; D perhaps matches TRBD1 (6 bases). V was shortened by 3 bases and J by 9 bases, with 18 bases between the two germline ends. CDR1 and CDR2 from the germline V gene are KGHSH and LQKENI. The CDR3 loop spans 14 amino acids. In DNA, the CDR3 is TGTGCCAGCTCACCGGCTCGACAGGTCGGGACGCAGTACTTC. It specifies CASSPARQVGTQYF.